The clone carrying this TCR beta chain has only a few counts. CDR1 is MNHNS and CDR2 is SASEGT in the germline V gene. Trimming cost V 6 bases and J 5 bases, with 19 bases left between them. The CDR3 is 15 amino acids. These data are taken from a study of T-cell reconstitution after alpha-beta-depleted transplantation in children. Unique molecular identifiers were used to barcode this TCRbeta library. TCRdb reanalysed the PCR reads using MiXCR and keeps one entry per CDR3 protein. The sample has over 550,000 distinct CDR3 sequences, under 12% seen once; the top ten hold about 4.3%. The chain has TRBV6-1 and TRBJ2-5; D might be TRBD1 (6 bases). Here the sequenced sample was PBMCs from the stem cell graft donor, taken from the stem cell graft. The TCR was taken from a human donor who donated a stem cell graft to a child with acute myeloid leukemia. Written as DNA, the CDR3 is TGTGCCAGCAGCGACGGCACAGGGTTCGGCGAGACCCAGTACTTC. Translated, it gives CASSDGTGFGETQYF.